This T cell receptor (beta chain) was captured by sequencing in a study of shared clonotypes between healthy human individuals. All the donors were Caucasian adults who lived in Nashville, Tennessee. It was into CD45RA+ naive and CD45RA-negative memory subsets that the CD4+ cells were split. The CDR3 totals 14 residues. Germline CDR1 and CDR2: MNHEY and SVGAGI. Between the trimmed V and J ends, which lost 5 bases and 0 bases, there was a span of 5 bases. Over several immunoSEQ plates, each subset's genomic DNA was distributed in even portions. Original data processing: ImmunoSEQ yielded junction-only sequences lacking quality scores, so filtering differed. Using immunoSEQ multiplex PCR, the repertoire was profiled, and TCRdb retains in-frame clones only, with some absent. That table supplies the V and J calls and clone size; D and trimming were determined from the DNA. The profile shows 950,000 to 1,300,000 clones, approximately 68% of them singletons.

The chain has TRBV6-5 and TRBJ2-6; D not resolved. This TCR was sampled from a man aged 18 to 30 in good health. The sample comprised memory CD4+ T cells sorted from blood. Subset indicated: CD45RA-negative fraction. The CDR3 DNA follows: TGTGCCAGCAGTAAACTCTCTGGGGCCAACGTCCTGACTTTC. Protein: CASSKLSGANVLTF.